This TCR beta chain was captured in a study of blood T cell repertoires in COVID-19. On the study more broadly: The samples span acute and convalescent COVID-19 from the United States, Italy and Spain. The cDNA or gDNA used as material had been derived from T cells, B-cell-depleted T cells, or PBMCs.

There are many counts of this clone. The protocol was immunoSEQ multiplex PCR, while the TCRdb copy is restricted to in-frame clones and leaves out a portion. Of fewer than 60,000 clones detected, around 80% appear once; the ten largest clones hold roughly 25%. Germline V CDR1 and CDR2: SGHRS, YFSETQ. V was cut by 0 bases and J by 0 bases, with 4 bases left in between. The CDR3 runs to 14 residues. The sequencing sample was made of peripheral blood. The V and J genes are TRBV5-1 and TRBJ1-3; the D is unclear. The receptor's source is a man between 65 and 79 years old with acute or convalescent COVID-19. CDR3 DNA: TGCGCCAGCAGCTTGGACGGCTCTGGAAACACCATATATTTT. It yields the protein CASSLDGSGNTIYF.